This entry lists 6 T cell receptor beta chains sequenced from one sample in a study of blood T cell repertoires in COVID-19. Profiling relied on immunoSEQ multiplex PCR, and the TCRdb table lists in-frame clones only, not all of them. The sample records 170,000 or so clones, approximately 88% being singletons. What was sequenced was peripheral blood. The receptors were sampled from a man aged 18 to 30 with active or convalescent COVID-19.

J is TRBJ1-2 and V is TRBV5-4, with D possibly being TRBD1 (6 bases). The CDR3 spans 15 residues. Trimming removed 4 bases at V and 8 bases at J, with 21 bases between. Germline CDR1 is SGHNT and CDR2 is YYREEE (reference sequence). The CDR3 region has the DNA TGTGCCAGCAGCCCGACCCCAGGGGACTATGGGGGCTACACCTTC. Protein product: CASSPTPGDYGGYTF.

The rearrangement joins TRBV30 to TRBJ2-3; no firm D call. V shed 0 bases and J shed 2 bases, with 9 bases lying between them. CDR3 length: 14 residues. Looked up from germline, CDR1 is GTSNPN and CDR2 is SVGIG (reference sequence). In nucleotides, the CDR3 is TGTGCCTGGAGTGTACAGAGCTCCACAGATACGCAGTATTTT. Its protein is CAWSVQSSTDTQYF.

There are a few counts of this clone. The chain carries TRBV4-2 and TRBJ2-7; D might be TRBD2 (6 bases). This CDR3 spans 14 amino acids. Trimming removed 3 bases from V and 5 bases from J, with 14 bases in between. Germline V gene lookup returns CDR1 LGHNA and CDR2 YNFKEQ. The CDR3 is CASSHSGGVNEQYF. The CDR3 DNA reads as TGTGCCAGCAGCCATAGCGGTGGGGTGAACGAGCAGTACTTC.

This chain's CDR3 is CASSQDGRDRVSGANVLTF. The CDR3 coding sequence is TGCGCCAGCAGCCAAGATGGCAGGGACAGGGTAAGTGGGGCCAACGTCCTGACTTTC. The chain joins TRBV4-1 to TRBJ2-6; 9 bases line up with TRBD1. CDR3 length equals 19 residues. Germline assignment: CDR1 MGHRA and CDR2 YSYEKL. With V trimmed by 0 bases and J by 3 bases, 9 bases remained unmatched.

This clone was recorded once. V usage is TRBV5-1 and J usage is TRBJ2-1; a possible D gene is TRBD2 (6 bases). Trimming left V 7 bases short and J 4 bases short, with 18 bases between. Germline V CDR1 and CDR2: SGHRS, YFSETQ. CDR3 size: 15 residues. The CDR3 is CASASGRGRYNEQFF. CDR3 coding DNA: TGCGCCAGCGCTTCGGGTCGGGGGAGGTACAATGAGCAGTTCTTC.

As DNA, the CDR3 is TGTGCCAGCAGTTACTCGGGACTAGCGGGAGTCGGAAACATTCAGTACTTC. This codes for CASSYSGLAGVGNIQYF. This chain uses TRBV6-7 with TRBJ2-4; TRBD2 agrees at 14 bases. TRBV6-7 carries the ORF label, with uncertain function. After removal of 0 bases from V and 6 bases from J, the junction contained 4 bases not matched to a gene. CDR3 length equals 17 residues.